One and the same sample provided the 9 T cell receptor beta chains below, sequenced in a study of T cell responses to AZD1222 COVID-19 vaccine. Assay: immunoSEQ multiplex PCR; the TCRdb copy retains only in-frame clones and omits some. Among roughly 120,000 clones listed, around 85% were seen once. The sequences come from peripheral blood, collected 28 days after the second AZD1222 dose. These receptors came from an adult who received the AZD1222 COVID-19 vaccine.

The chain joins TRBV30 to TRBJ2-5; D possibly corresponds to TRBD2 (6 bases). The V gene's germline CDR1 is GTSNPN and CDR2 SVGIG (reference sequence). V gave up 3 bases and J gave up 5 bases, with 19 bases separating them. CDR3 length: 15 amino acids. The CDR3 nucleotides are TGTGCCTGGAGCTTGGCGGGGTTTTTTAGGGAGACCCAGTACTTC. Encoded protein: CAWSLAGFFRETQYF.

V is TRBV6-6 and J is TRBJ2-5; D gene unclear. Trimming removed 2 bases from V and 5 bases from J, with 9 bases in between. This CDR3 has 13 residues. The germline gives CDR1 MNHNY, CDR2 SVGAGI (reference sequence). The CDR3: CASSYSVGETQYF. In DNA, the CDR3 is TGTGCCAGCAGTTACAGTGTCGGGGAGACCCAGTACTTC.

The chain employs TRBV2 and TRBJ2-2, with TRBD1 as a possible D gene (5 bases). Germline lookup yields CDR1 SNHLY and CDR2 FYNNEI. This CDR3 comprises 15 residues. V was shortened by 1 base and J by 5 bases, with 11 bases between the two germline ends. This chain's CDR3 is CASSEGGAGTGELFF. The DNA for the CDR3 is TGTGCCAGCAGTGAAGGTGGGGCTGGAACCGGGGAGCTGTTTTTT.

V and J are TRBV5-1 and TRBJ2-7; possible D gene TRBD1, 6 bases. The CDR3 is 15 residues long. Germline V gene lookup returns CDR1 SGHRS and CDR2 YFSETQ. Trimming shortened V by 4 bases and J by 0 bases, and 14 bases separated the two germline ends. The CDR3 DNA reads TGCGCCAGCAGCGACCCCCACAGGGACTCCTACGAGCAGTACTTC. Its translation: CASSDPHRDSYEQYF.

V and J are TRBV7-8 and TRBJ1-6; D might be TRBD1 (6 bases). The CDR3 has 16 amino acids. Trimming stripped 5 bases from V and 9 bases from J, with 20 bases between. Germline V gene sequence: CDR1 SGHVS, CDR2 FQNEAQ. The CDR3 reads CASSRGAGALSSPLHF. CDR3 nucleotides: TGTGCCAGCAGCCGGGGGGCAGGGGCCCTGTCTTCACCCCTCCACTTT.

The chain couples TRBV3-1 (or the pseudogene TRBV3-2) to TRBJ1-2; the match to TRBD1 covers 7 bases. V was clipped by 0 bases and J by 7 bases; unmatched bases: 8. The germline gives CDR1 LGHDT, CDR2 YNNKEL (reference sequence). The CDR3 is 15 amino acids. CDR3 sequence (DNA): TGTGCCAGCAGCCAAGACCCCGCGACAGGGACTGGCTACACCTTC. This gives the protein CASSQDPATGTGYTF.

The rearrangement uses TRBV11-2 and TRBJ2-1; TRBD2 agrees at 8 bases. The CDR3 length is 15 residues. The J segment lost 4 bases and the V segment lost 5 bases, leaving 7 bases of the junction unmatched. The germline gives CDR1 SGHAT, CDR2 FQNNGV. The CDR3 bases are TGTGCCAGCAGCGCACGAGCGGGGGCTTACAATGAGCAGTTCTTC. This sequence encodes CASSARAGAYNEQFF.

The chain uses TRBV6-5 and TRBJ1-5; tentatively, D is TRBD1 (6 bases). The CDR3 is 13 residues long. The germline V gene encodes CDR1 MNHEY and CDR2 SVGAGI. V was cut by 7 bases and J by 4 bases, with 11 bases left in between. In DNA form, the CDR3 reads TGTGCCAGCAAGGAACAGGGTAATCAGCCCCAGCATTTT. Its protein is CASKEQGNQPQHF.

The chain couples TRBV4-3 to TRBJ1-5, with D unresolved. The germline CDR1 and CDR2 sequences are LGHNA and YSLEER. The CDR3 runs to 14 residues. V dropped 0 bases and J dropped 3 bases, with 6 bases sitting between them. CDR3 DNA sequence: TGCGCCAGCAGCCAAGAACGGCTCAATCAGCCCCAGCATTTT. Its translation is CASSQERLNQPQHF.